One sample yielded the 20 T cell receptor beta chains listed below, sequenced in a study of OX40 agonist ivuxolimab in advanced cancers. Profiling relied on immunoSEQ multiplex PCR, and the TCRdb table lists in-frame clones only, not all of them. Of about 23,000 clones listed, about 83% are singletons. Sequencing used CD4+ or CD8+ T cells sorted from blood, obtained in a trial of the OX40 agonist ivuxolimab. These receptor sequences come from an adult with an advanced solid tumor such as melanoma, head and neck, liver or kidney cancer.

The rearrangement links TRBV7-8 to TRBJ2-3, with 11 nucleotides matching TRBD2. Germline trimming cut 5 bases from V and 7 bases from J; bases unmatched to any gene: 14. Germline V gene lookup returns CDR1 SGHVS and CDR2 FQNEAQ. The CDR3 contains 17 residues. The CDR3 loop reads CASSPTGLAGGQYTQYF. CDR3 nucleotide sequence: TGTGCCAGCAGCCCCACAGGCCTAGCGGGGGGTCAGTATACGCAGTATTTT.

The chain recombines TRBV28 with TRBJ1-1, with a weak D call TRBD1 (6 bases). The CDR3 consists of 14 residues. Germline values: CDR1 MDHEN, CDR2 SYDVKM. The germline V and J ends were trimmed by 5 bases and 2 bases, with 12 bases remaining between them. CDR3: CASSKHRVNTEAFF. In DNA form, the CDR3 reads TGTGCCAGCAGTAAGCACAGGGTCAACACTGAAGCTTTCTTT. The whole variable domain, remainder taken from reference TRBV28 and TRBJ1-1, is DVKVTQSSRYLVKRTGEKVFLECVQDMDHENMFWYRQDPGLGLRLIYFSYDVKMKEKGDIPEGYSVSREKKERFSLILESASTNQTSMYLCASSKHRVNTEAFFGQGTRLTVV.

This clone has more than one count but fewer than ten. V is TRBV9 and J is TRBJ2-1; D may be TRBD1 or TRBD2 (5 bases each). Germline loops: CDR1 SGDLS, CDR2 YYNGEE. The CDR3 contains 12 residues. Trimming took 1 base from V and 13 from J, leaving 12 bases between them. The CDR3 nucleotides read TGTGCCAGCAGCGTAAATGAGGGGAGACAGTTCTTC. Amino acid sequence: CASSVNEGRQFF.

The chain recombines TRBV11-1 with TRBJ2-1; TRBD2 aligns across 7 bases. The length of the CDR3 is 16 residues. Trimming cost V 7 bases and J 0 bases; bases outside gene matches: 9. From germline, CDR1 is SGHAT and CDR2 FQDESV (reference sequence). The CDR3 sequence: CASTINGGSSYNEQFF. The DNA for the CDR3 is TGTGCCAGCACCATAAACGGGGGGAGCTCCTACAATGAGCAGTTCTTC.

CDR3 region: CASSYSRDGSTDTQYF. The DNA of the CDR3 is TGTGCCAGCAGTTACTCACGGGACGGTAGCACAGATACGCAGTATTTT. The V call is TRBV6-5, the J call TRBJ2-3; TRBD1 or TRBD2 may be the D gene (5 bases each). V was clipped by 0 bases and J by 0 bases, with 10 bases between them. The CDR3 totals 16 residues. The germline CDR1 and CDR2 sequences are MNHEY and SVGAGI.

V gene TRBV6-5 combines with J gene TRBJ1-2, with D maybe TRBD1 (6 bases). Trimming removed 4 bases from V and 8 bases from J, with 20 bases in between. CDR1 MNHEY and CDR2 SVGAGI come from the germline V gene. This CDR3 comprises 15 residues. The CDR3 reads CASSLRGGQAAGYTF. The CDR3 nucleotides read TGTGCCAGCAGTTTACGGGGGGGGCAGGCCGCGGGCTACACCTTC.

V usage is TRBV6-6 and J usage is TRBJ2-4; 9 positions agree with TRBD1. In germline, CDR1 is MNHNY, CDR2 SVGAGI (reference sequence). The ends lost 6 bases at V and 8 bases at J; junction bases unmatched: 8. The CDR3 length is 14 residues. CDR3 loop: CASSRRRQGDIQYF. In DNA form, the CDR3 reads TGTGCCAGCAGCCGAAGAAGACAGGGGGACATTCAGTACTTC.

The chain has TRBV7-2 and TRBJ1-1; unclear D gene. The CDR3 has 14 residues. With 1 base removed from V and 5 bases from J, the gap between germline ends came to 11 bases. Germline V CDR1 and CDR2: SGHTA, FQGNSA. This CDR3 reads CASSLELMGTEAFF. The CDR3 bases are TGTGCCAGCAGCTTAGAACTTATGGGGACTGAAGCTTTCTTT.

The chain employs TRBV6-5 and TRBJ2-7, with no clear D. V lost 0 bases and J lost 6, with 15 bases in between. The V gene's germline CDR1 is MNHEY and CDR2 SVGAGI. This CDR3 comprises 15 residues. CDR3 loop: CASSYSGRIDSEQYF. For the CDR3, the DNA is TGTGCCAGCAGTTACTCGGGTAGGATTGATTCCGAGCAGTACTTC.

The J gene is TRBJ1-5, the V gene TRBV6-5, with D tentatively TRBD1 (5 bases). CDR3 length: 14 residues. V was cut by 6 bases and J by 6 bases, with 15 bases left in between. Germline V CDR1 and CDR2: MNHEY, SVGAGI. The CDR3 DNA sequence: TGTGCCAGCAGCCGAGACGGGGCGGGTCAGCCCCAGCATTTT. Amino acids: CASSRDGAGQPQHF.

This clone was observed a handful of times. The rearrangement uses TRBV7-9 and TRBJ2-7; 11 nucleotides line up with TRBD2. The CDR3 is made up of 14 amino acids. The junction had 4 bases not matched to a gene; V was cut back by 5 bases and J by 4 bases. Germline CDR1 and CDR2: SEHNR and FQNEAQ (reference sequence). CDR3 sequence: CASSASGGRYEQYF. CDR3 in DNA: TGTGCCAGCAGCGCTAGCGGGGGGAGGTACGAGCAGTACTTC.

The chain joins TRBV4-1 to TRBJ2-1; D possibly matches TRBD1 or TRBD2 (5 bases each). Per germline, CDR1 MGHRA and CDR2 YSYEKL. The V gene lost 6 bases and the J gene lost 7 bases, with 10 bases spanning the gap. This CDR3 spans 12 amino acids. The CDR3 region is CASSQGPNEQFF. DNA of the CDR3: TGCGCCAGCAGTCAGGGACCGAATGAGCAGTTCTTC.

The gene calls are TRBV6-1 and TRBJ1-5; no reliable D call. Germline V lookup: CDR1 MNHNS, CDR2 SASEGT. Trimming took 0 bases from V and 7 from J, leaving 13 bases between them. CDR3 size: 15 residues. DNA of the CDR3: TGTGCCAGCAGTGAAGCTGATACTGGCGCCCAGCCCCAGCATTTT. Amino acids: CASSEADTGAQPQHF.

The V and J genes are TRBV5-4 and TRBJ2-5, with a possible D match to TRBD2 (7 bases). V was trimmed by 2 bases and J by 4 bases, leaving 15 bases between them. This CDR3 comprises 15 residues. The germline CDR1 and CDR2 sequences are SGHNT and YYREEE (reference sequence). The CDR3 protein is CASSFRGGGGETQYF. In DNA form, the CDR3 reads TGTGCCAGCAGCTTCCGTGGGGGCGGGGGAGAGACCCAGTACTTC.

The V gene is TRBV4-1, the J gene TRBJ2-6, with D perhaps matching TRBD1 or TRBD2 (5 bases each). CDR3 length equals 22 residues. The germline V gene encodes CDR1 MGHRA and CDR2 YSYEKL. V was pared by 0 bases and J by 1 base, with 25 bases between. CDR3 sequence (DNA): TGCGCCAGCAGCCAAGATAGGAAGTTTCCGGGACGGTGGGTGTCTGGGGCCAACGTCCTGACTTTC. The encoded protein is CASSQDRKFPGRWVSGANVLTF.

This rearrangement joins TRBV4-1 to TRBJ1-3, with D hard to call. V lost 3 bases and J 0 bases, leaving 12 bases between the germline ends. This CDR3 region has 16 residues. Looked up from germline, CDR1 is MGHRA and CDR2 is YSYEKL. The CDR3 spells CASSQEGIVSGNTIYF. The CDR3 region has the DNA TGCGCCAGCAGCCAGGAGGGAATCGTCTCTGGAAACACCATATATTTT.

The chain couples TRBV27 to TRBJ2-1; no reliable D call. The CDR3 runs to 11 residues. CDR1 MNHEY and CDR2 SMNVEV come from the germline V gene (reference sequence). V dropped 5 bases and J dropped 10 bases, with 9 bases sitting between them. This CDR3 is CASSNLWEQFF. In nucleotides, the CDR3 is TGTGCCAGCAGTAACCTTTGGGAGCAGTTCTTC.

The chain's CDR3 is CAISTGTGMDSPLHF. CDR3 DNA sequence: TGTGCCATCAGTACCGGGACAGGGATGGATTCACCCCTCCACTTT. The chain links TRBV10-3 to TRBJ1-6; 9 bases align to TRBD1. Germline CDR1 reads ENHRY; CDR2 reads SYGVKD. J lost 8 bases, V lost 5 bases, and 7 bases had no gene match. CDR3 length: 15 residues.

The V and J genes are TRBV10-1 and TRBJ2-7; D possibly matches TRBD1 or TRBD2 (5 bases each). The V gene's germline CDR1 is WNHNN and CDR2 SYGVQD (reference sequence). The CDR3 consists of 14 residues. V was trimmed by 0 bases and J by 4 bases, leaving 10 bases between them. In nucleotides, the CDR3 is TGCGCCAGCAGTGAGTCCCGCAGGGAGTACGAGCAGTACTTC. This encodes CASSESRREYEQYF.

A remark on this clone: The sample carries other DNA sequences with the same CDR3. J is TRBJ2-7 and V is TRBV6-6, with unresolved D. Trimming cost V 0 bases and J 7 bases, with 4 bases left between them. Germline V gene data show CDR1 as MNHNY and CDR2 as SVGAGI (reference sequence). The CDR3 is 11 residues long. For the CDR3, the DNA is TGTGCCAGCAGTTACTCGGGGGAGCAGTACTTC. This codes for CASSYSGEQYF.